Presented here are 16 T cell receptor beta chains from one specimen sequenced in a study of shared clonotypes between healthy human individuals. Sequencing used immunoSEQ multiplex PCR; TCRdb keeps in-frame clones, though not all of them. The data contain about 460,000 clones, 77% of them seen just once; the ten biggest clones take up 9.5% to 15%. The specimen sequenced was PBMCs. These receptors all come from a woman between 35 and 50 years old in good health. Some clones in this sample may be carry-over from other donors' samples.

The chain employs TRBV28 and TRBJ1-3; no firm D call. The germline V and J ends were trimmed by 7 bases and 3 bases, with 10 bases remaining between them. This CDR3 region has 13 residues. Germline assignment: CDR1 MDHEN and CDR2 SYDVKM. DNA for the CDR3: TGTGCCAGCACCCTATCCTATGGAAACACCATATATTTT. It is translated as CASTLSYGNTIYF.

This chain connects TRBV7-9 to TRBJ2-7; TRBD2 aligns across 7 bases. With V trimmed by 4 bases and J by 0 bases, 0 bases remained unmatched. Germline V gene sequence: CDR1 SEHNR, CDR2 FQNEAQ (reference sequence). CDR3 length: 13 amino acids. The CDR3 DNA reads as TGTGCCAGCAGCTGGACTAGCTCCTACGAGCAGTACTTC. Protein product: CASSWTSSYEQYF.

The V and J genes are TRBV30 and TRBJ1-5, with 9 bases fitting TRBD1. The junction had 3 bases not matched to a gene; V was cut back by 5 bases and J by 1 base. CDR1 is GTSNPN and CDR2 is SVGIG in the germline V gene (reference sequence). CDR3 length: 14 residues. The CDR3 reads CAWSTGGSNQPQHF. The DNA of the CDR3 is TGTGCCTGGTCGACAGGGGGGAGCAATCAGCCCCAGCATTTT.

This clone came up once. Distinct nucleotide sequences in the sample also encode this CDR3. V usage is TRBV7-2 and J usage is TRBJ2-7; 10 nucleotides agree with TRBD2. Germline-derived CDR1 and CDR2 are SGHTA and FQGNSA. This CDR3 has 15 amino acids. Trimming took 3 bases from V and 1 from J; bases not matched to a gene: 3. CDR3 residues: CASSLLAGASYEQYF. DNA of the CDR3: TGTGCCAGCAGCTTGCTAGCGGGAGCGTCCTACGAGCAGTACTTC.

The sample holds many counts of this clone. The chain couples TRBV5-4 to TRBJ2-6, with TRBD2 matching over 9 bases. CDR1 is SGHNT, CDR2 YYREEE, per germline (reference sequence). Trimming cost V 4 bases and J 3 bases; bases outside gene matches: 5. The CDR3 loop spans 16 amino acids. The DNA of the CDR3 is TGTGCCAGCAGCCCGGGACTAGCAAGTGGGGCCAACGTCCTGACTTTC. Amino acids: CASSPGLASGANVLTF.

The chain carries TRBV20-1 and TRBJ1-2, with D tentatively TRBD1 (5 bases). Germline V CDR1 and CDR2: DFQATT, SNEGSKA (reference sequence). Between the trimmed V and J ends, which lost 6 bases and 7 bases, there was a span of 12 bases. CDR3 length equals 11 residues. This chain's CDR3 is CSATGTSGYTF. CDR3 coding DNA: TGCAGTGCAACCGGGACGAGTGGCTACACCTTC.

This clone was recorded only once. This may be a read error: a much more frequent sequence differs by one nucleotide. The same CDR3 arises from other DNA sequences in this sample as well. V and J are TRBV15 and TRBJ2-5; no definite D call. V was shortened by 0 bases and J by 1 base, with 9 bases between the two germline ends. CDR1 and CDR2 from the germline V gene are LNHNV and YYDKDF (reference sequence). The CDR3 runs to 15 residues. CDR3 residues: CATSRDPGPQETQYF. The CDR3 nucleotides are TGTGCCACCAGCAGAGATCCCGGGCCCCAAGAGACCCAGTACTTC.

This clone was counted a single time. The V call is TRBV5-1, the J call TRBJ1-2, with D unresolved. The CDR3 loop spans 15 amino acids. Germline CDR1 is SGHRS and CDR2 is YFSETQ. The V end lost 1 base, the J end lost 0 bases, and 10 bases lay between the germline ends. DNA of the CDR3: TGCGCCAGCAGCTTGACATCGTTACCTAACTATGGCTACACCTTC. It codes for CASSLTSLPNYGYTF.

Worth noting for this clone: A read error is likely here: a far larger clone is one base away. The chain recombines TRBV11-2 with TRBJ1-3; D call uncertain. Germline V gene data show CDR1 as SGHAT and CDR2 as FQNNGV. The CDR3 runs to 12 residues. Trimming left V 1 base short and J 4 bases short, with 2 bases between. The CDR3 bases are TGTGCCAGCAGCTTAGCGGGAAACACCATATATTTT. Residues: CASSLAGNTIYF.

The J gene is TRBJ1-3, the V gene TRBV4-3, with 9 bases aligning to TRBD1. The CDR3 length is 15 residues. Germline CDR1 LGHNA, CDR2 YSLEER. V trimming: 4 bases; J trimming: 3 bases; junction bases outside the gene matches: 4. The CDR3 nucleotides are TGCGCCAGCAGCCTACGGACAGGGGTTGGAAACACCATATATTTT. As protein: CASSLRTGVGNTIYF.

This chain uses TRBV28 with TRBJ1-6, with D unresolved. V lost 6 bases to trimming and J lost 4 bases, with 7 bases between them. The CDR3 length is 13 residues. Germline CDR1 is MDHEN and CDR2 is SYDVKM. The CDR3 bases are TGTGCCAGCAGGTCGCTTTATAATTCACCCCTCCACTTT. It yields the protein CASRSLYNSPLHF.

On this clone: A read error likely explains this, since a far larger clone differs by one base. The chain carries TRBV30 and TRBJ1-5; D may be TRBD1 (6 bases). Germline V gene sequence: CDR1 GTSNPN, CDR2 SVGIG (reference sequence). Trimming cost V 0 bases and J 0 bases, with 12 bases left between them. The CDR3 sequence is 16 residues long. The CDR3 nucleotides are TGTGCCTGGAGTGTAGGGGGTGACCATAGCAATCAGCCCCAGCATTTT. Its translation is CAWSVGGDHSNQPQHF.

Note on this clone: This may come from a read error, since a much larger clone is one base off. In the same sample, other DNA sequences code for this CDR3. The chain uses TRBV4-2 and TRBJ1-4; D is unresolved. The germline V gene has CDR1 LGHNA and CDR2 YNFKEQ. CDR3 size: 17 residues. The CDR3 coding sequence is TGTGCCAGCAGCCGGCTTGGGGAGCCGACGTTGTTCGAAAAATTGTTTTTT. This gives the protein CASSRLGEPTLFEKLFF.

This chain uses TRBV5-1 with TRBJ1-1; D is ambiguous. The germline V and J ends were trimmed by 5 bases and 4 bases, with 12 bases remaining between them. The CDR3 consists of 13 residues. Germline CDR1 SGHRS, CDR2 YFSETQ. The chain's CDR3 is CASSPHKVTEAFF. CDR3 sequence (DNA): TGCGCCAGCAGTCCTCACAAAGTCACTGAAGCTTTCTTT.

The J gene is TRBJ1-2, the V gene TRBV15; D is unresolved. The CDR3 contains 12 residues. The V and J ends lost 0 bases and 7 bases respectively, with 6 bases between them. The germline CDR1 and CDR2 sequences are LNHNV and YYDKDF (reference sequence). The CDR3 DNA sequence: TGTGCCACCAGCAGAGAATCGGGTGGCTACACCTTC. It specifies CATSRESGGYTF.

J is TRBJ2-1 and V is TRBV30; the match to TRBD2 covers 8 bases. J was trimmed by 6 bases and V by 3 bases; bases with no gene match: 10. Germline loops: CDR1 GTSNPN, CDR2 SVGIG (reference sequence). The CDR3 contains 15 residues. The chain's CDR3 is CAWSATGTRPNEQFF. Here the CDR3 DNA reads TGTGCCTGGAGCGCTACCGGGACTAGGCCCAATGAGCAGTTCTTC.